A single sample gave rise to the 21 T cell receptor beta chains below, sequenced in a study of T cells after posttransplantation cyclophosphamide. Profiled with immunoSEQ multiplex PCR; TCRdb holds only in-frame clones, not every one. The repertoire consists of about 44,000 clones, none detected only once. The source material was PBMCs. The receptors shown here come from a man aged 35-49 years in good health, CMV-negative, and a related stem cell transplant donor.

This clone was picked up a small number of times. This chain links TRBV18 with TRBJ2-5; TRBD2 agrees at 7 bases. The CDR3 is 13 residues long. Germline CDR1 is KGHSH and CDR2 is LQKENI. V lost 8 bases to trimming and J lost 5 bases; unmatched junction nucleotides: 8. CDR3 in amino acids: CASRITSAETQYF. In DNA, the CDR3 is TGTGCCAGCCGTATCACTAGCGCGGAGACCCAGTACTTC.

This clone has a count of ten or more. The J gene is TRBJ2-1, the V gene TRBV18, with a possible D match to TRBD1 (6 bases). V lost 5 bases, J lost 4 bases, and 15 bases lay in between. The germline gives CDR1 KGHSH, CDR2 LQKENI. The CDR3 runs to 15 residues. CDR3 protein: CASSEYPGTYNEQFF. DNA for the CDR3: TGTGCCAGCTCAGAATACCCCGGGACATACAATGAGCAGTTCTTC.

This clone was found many times. The chain links TRBV6-1 to TRBJ1-5; no firm D call. V lost 4 bases and J lost 0, with 19 bases in between. This CDR3 comprises 18 residues. CDR1 and CDR2 (germline): MNHNS, SASEGT. DNA of the CDR3: TGTGCCAGCAGTGCCGAAGCAGGTAGATCTTATAGCAATCAGCCCCAGCATTTT. This translates into CASSAEAGRSYSNQPQHF.

The genes are TRBV6-5 and TRBJ1-6; no firm D call. Germline CDR1 and CDR2: MNHEY and SVGAGI. CDR3 length: 12 residues. V was pared by 5 bases and J by 10 bases, with 9 bases between. The CDR3 sequence is CASSEAGSPLHF. CDR3 nucleotides: TGTGCCAGCAGTGAAGCGGGGTCACCCCTCCACTTT.

Ten or more counts support this clone. This chain connects TRBV19 to TRBJ2-7; possibly TRBD2 for D (5 bases). CDR1 is LNHDA and CDR2 is SQIVND in the germline V gene (reference sequence). Trimming left V 6 bases short and J 6 bases short, with 18 bases between. The CDR3 loop spans 14 amino acids. The DNA for the CDR3 is TGTGCCAGTAGCGAGACTCGCGGCGGGTCCGAGCAGTACTTC. This codes for CASSETRGGSEQYF.

This clone occurred many times. The chain is built from TRBV11-3 and TRBJ2-1, with 10 bases identical to TRBD2. The trim removed 5 bases at V and 2 bases at J, leaving 12 bases unmatched. The length of the CDR3 is 18 residues. Germline loops: CDR1 SGHNT, CDR2 YENEEA. DNA for the CDR3: TGTGCCAGCAGCCGCCGGATTTGGACTAGCGGTACCTACAATGAGCAGTTCTTC. This codes for CASSRRIWTSGTYNEQFF.

This clone was seen at least ten times. The rearrangement joins TRBV4-3 to TRBJ1-5; 8 bases match TRBD1. The CDR3 sequence is 17 residues long. Germline values: CDR1 LGHNA, CDR2 YSLEER. V shed 0 bases and J 4 bases; nucleotides not matched to a gene: 8. The CDR3 DNA follows: TGCGCCAGCAGCCAAGAGTGGGGGACAGGCCAAAATCAGCCCCAGCATTTT. It codes for CASSQEWGTGQNQPQHF.

This clone was counted many times. CDR3 protein: CASSLDVVRALDTQYF. The CDR3 DNA reads as TGTGCCAGCAGCTTGGACGTGGTCAGGGCCCTGGATACGCAGTATTTT. The chain recombines TRBV5-5 with TRBJ2-3; possibly TRBD1 for D (5 bases). V lost 0 bases and J lost 6, with 17 bases in between. This CDR3 has 16 residues. Germline values: CDR1 SGHKS, CDR2 YYEKEE (reference sequence).

This clone was seen a few times. The chain employs TRBV7-8 and TRBJ1-2; D is ambiguous. V was trimmed by 5 bases and J by 6 bases, leaving 10 bases between them. Germline V gene sequence: CDR1 SGHVS, CDR2 FQNEAQ. CDR3 size: 12 residues. The CDR3 nucleotides read TGTGCCAGCAGCCAAAACACGAATGGCTACACCTTC. It yields the protein CASSQNTNGYTF.

This clone was observed at least ten times. The chain carries TRBV21-1 and TRBJ1-2; TRBD1 is the table's D call, not checked against the DNA. TRBV21-1 is a documented pseudogene. The CDR3 totals 14 residues. CDR3 in DNA: TGTGCCAGCAGCGAAGAACAGGGGCGGTATGGCTACACCTTC. Translating gives CASSEEQGRYGYTF.

The chain employs TRBV5-4 and TRBJ2-3; a possible D gene is TRBD2 (5 bases). Trimming removed 2 bases at V and 3 bases at J, with 13 bases between. CDR1 is SGHNT and CDR2 is YYREEE in the germline V gene (reference sequence). The CDR3 length is 15 residues. CDR3 in amino acids: CASSLVAGGTDTQYF. CDR3 coding DNA: TGTGCCAGCAGCTTAGTGGCCGGCGGGACAGATACGCAGTATTTT.

The chain recombines TRBV14 with TRBJ2-7, with D maybe TRBD2 (5 bases). Trimming shortened V by 3 bases and J by 4 bases, and 10 bases separated the two germline ends. Germline lookup yields CDR1 SGHDN and CDR2 FVKESK. The CDR3 is made up of 13 amino acids. The CDR3 DNA reads TGTGCCAGCAGCCATATCGGGGAATACGAGCAGTACGTC. The encoded protein is CASSHIGEYEQYV.

This clone showed up many times. The CDR3 protein is CASSLGGSSYNEQFF. CDR3 nucleotides: TGTGCCAGCAGCTTGGGAGGGAGCTCCTACAATGAGCAGTTCTTC. The chain carries TRBV5-4 and TRBJ2-1; D may be TRBD2 (5 bases). The CDR3 extends over 15 amino acids. The germline gives CDR1 SGHNT, CDR2 YYREEE (reference sequence). Trimming removed 0 bases from V and 0 bases from J, with 7 bases in between.

In its sample, this clone was seen many times. This sequence joins TRBV14 and TRBJ2-3; 7 bases map to TRBD1. Germline values: CDR1 SGHDN, CDR2 FVKESK. The CDR3 extends over 18 amino acids. V was clipped by 3 bases and J by 0 bases; unmatched bases: 12. As DNA, the CDR3 is TGTGCCAGCAGCCAGAGGCTGGGACAGCTTACTAGCACAGATACGCAGTATTTT. Translated, it gives CASSQRLGQLTSTDTQYF.

This clone was counted between two and nine times. The germline gene is not matched at one end of the junction; a read error may be the cause. The rearrangement uses TRBV23-1 and TRBJ1-5; tentatively, D is TRBD1 (5 bases). TRBV23-1 counts as an open reading frame of uncertain function. There are 10 residues in the CDR3. The CDR3 nucleotides read TGCGCCAGCAGTCAATCGCCCAGGGTTTTT. Amino acid sequence: CASSQSPRVF.

This clone was picked up many times. V usage is TRBV15 and J usage is TRBJ1-4; D not resolved. The V end lost 0 bases, the J end lost 0 bases, and 8 bases lay between the germline ends. Germline V lookup: CDR1 LNHNV, CDR2 YYDKDF (reference sequence). CDR3 length: 16 residues. CDR3: CATSRDIGATNEKLFF. The CDR3 DNA sequence: TGTGCCACCAGCAGAGATATAGGAGCAACTAATGAAAAACTGTTTTTT.

The sample holds many counts of this clone. V is TRBV7-9 and J is TRBJ2-3, with 7 bases lining up with TRBD1. The CDR3 loop spans 15 amino acids. Germline CDR1 SEHNR, CDR2 FQNEAQ (reference sequence). V was pared by 1 base and J by 2 bases, with 3 bases of the junction left unmatched. CDR3 in amino acids: CASSLGQGDTDTQYF. The CDR3 DNA sequence: TGTGCCAGCAGCTTAGGACAGGGTGACACAGATACGCAGTATTTT.

The chain joins TRBV18 to TRBJ2-7; the D gene could be TRBD1 or TRBD2 (6 bases each). V lost 1 base to trimming and J lost 7 bases, with 11 bases between them. The CDR3 loop spans 13 amino acids. Germline CDR1 and CDR2: KGHSH and LQKENI. The CDR3: CASSPHRAGEQYV. For the CDR3, the DNA is TGTGCCAGCTCACCACACAGGGCGGGGGAGCAGTACGTC.

This clone occurred a few times. This may be a read error, as it is one base from a much larger clone. The rearrangement links TRBV7-9 to TRBJ1-1, with 9 positions matching TRBD1. This CDR3 spans 12 amino acids. Germline CDR1 is SEHNR and CDR2 is FQNEAQ (reference sequence). CDR3 sequence (DNA): TGTGTCAGCAGCGGCGGGGGACAGGGTTCTTTCTTT. Its translation: CVSSGGGQGSFF.

Many counts were recorded for this clone. This chain joins TRBV10-2 and TRBJ1-3; D unclear. With 7 bases removed from V and 0 bases from J, the gap between germline ends came to 10 bases. This CDR3 spans 14 amino acids. Germline V gene sequence: CDR1 WSHSY, CDR2 SAAADI. The CDR3: CASTGESSGNTIYF. The CDR3, as DNA: TGCGCCAGCACCGGGGAGAGCTCTGGAAACACCATATATTTT.

The rearrangement uses TRBV7-8 and TRBJ2-4; 12 bases are a match to TRBD1. The trim removed 5 bases at V and 1 base at J, leaving 6 bases unmatched. CDR1 and CDR2 from the germline V gene are SGHVS and FQNEAQ. This CDR3 spans 17 amino acids. The CDR3 nucleotides are TGTGCCAGCAGCCCTACGGGACAGGGGGCCGCCAAAAACATTCAGTACTTC. It encodes CASSPTGQGAAKNIQYF.